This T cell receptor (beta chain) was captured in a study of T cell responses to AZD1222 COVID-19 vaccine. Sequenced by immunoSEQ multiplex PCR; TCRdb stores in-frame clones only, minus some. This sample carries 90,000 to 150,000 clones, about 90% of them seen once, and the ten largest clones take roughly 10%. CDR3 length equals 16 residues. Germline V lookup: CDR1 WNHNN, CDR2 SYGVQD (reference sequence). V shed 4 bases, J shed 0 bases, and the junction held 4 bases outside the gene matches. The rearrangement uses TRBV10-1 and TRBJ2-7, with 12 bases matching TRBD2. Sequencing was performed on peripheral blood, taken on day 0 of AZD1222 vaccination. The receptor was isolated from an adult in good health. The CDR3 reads CASSGGTSGLSYEQYF. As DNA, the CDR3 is TGCGCCAGCAGTGGGGGGACTAGCGGGCTCTCCTACGAGCAGTACTTC.